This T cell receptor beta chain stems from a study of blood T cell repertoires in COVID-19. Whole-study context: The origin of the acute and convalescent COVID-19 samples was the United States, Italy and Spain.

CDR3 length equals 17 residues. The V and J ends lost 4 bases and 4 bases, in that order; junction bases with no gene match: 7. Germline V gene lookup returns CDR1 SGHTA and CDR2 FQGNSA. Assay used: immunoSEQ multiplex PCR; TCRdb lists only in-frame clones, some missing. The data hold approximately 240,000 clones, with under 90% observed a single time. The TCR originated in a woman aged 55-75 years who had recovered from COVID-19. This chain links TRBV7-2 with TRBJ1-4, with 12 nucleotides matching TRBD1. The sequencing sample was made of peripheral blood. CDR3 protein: CASSSPGQGALNEKLFF. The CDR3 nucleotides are TGTGCCAGCAGCTCGCCGGGACAGGGGGCGCTTAATGAAAAACTGTTTTTT. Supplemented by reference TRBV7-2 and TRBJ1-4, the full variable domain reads GAGVSQSPSNKVTEKGKDVELRCDPISGHTALYWYRQSLGQGLEFLIYFQGNSAPDKSGLPSDRFSAERTGGSVSTLTIQRTQQEDSAVYLCASSSPGQGALNEKLFFGSGTQLSVL.